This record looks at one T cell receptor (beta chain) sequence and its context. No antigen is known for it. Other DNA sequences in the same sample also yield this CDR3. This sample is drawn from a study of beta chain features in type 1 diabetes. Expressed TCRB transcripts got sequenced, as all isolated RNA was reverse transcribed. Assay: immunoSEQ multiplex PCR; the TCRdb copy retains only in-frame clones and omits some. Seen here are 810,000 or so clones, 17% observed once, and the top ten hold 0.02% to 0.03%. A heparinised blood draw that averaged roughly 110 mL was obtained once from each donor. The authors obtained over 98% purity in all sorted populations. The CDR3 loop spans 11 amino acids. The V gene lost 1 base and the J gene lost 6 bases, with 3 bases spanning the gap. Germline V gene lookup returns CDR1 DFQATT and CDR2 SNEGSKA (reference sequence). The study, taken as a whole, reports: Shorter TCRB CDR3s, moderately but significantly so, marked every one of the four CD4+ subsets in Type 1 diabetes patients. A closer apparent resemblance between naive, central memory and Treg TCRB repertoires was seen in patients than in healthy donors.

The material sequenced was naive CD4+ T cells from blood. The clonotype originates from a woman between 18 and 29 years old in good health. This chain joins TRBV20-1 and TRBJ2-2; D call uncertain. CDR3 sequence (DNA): TGCAGTGCTAGAGGCGCCGGGGAGCTGTTTTTT. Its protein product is CSARGAGELFF.